The clone carrying this T cell receptor (beta chain) was counted a few times. This entry belongs to a study of blood T cells in healthy people across ages. A J-beta primer mix and a sample-barcoded 5' primer were used in a second PCR of about 7 to 11 cycles. TCRdb redid the calling of the 5' RACE reads with MiXCR, one entry per CDR3 protein. The table shows over 950,000 distinct CDR3 sequences, with 30% to 40% occurring only once. The germline V and J ends were trimmed by 4 bases and 0 bases, with 13 bases remaining between them. This CDR3 has 15 residues. Germline lookup yields CDR1 SGHNT and CDR2 YYREEE (reference sequence).

What was sequenced was blood. The TCR was taken from a man aged 18-30 years in good health. The rearrangement joins TRBV5-4 to TRBJ1-1, with D hard to call. The CDR3 DNA is TGTGCCAGCAGCCAGATAGAAGGACTGAACACTGAAGCTTTCTTT. Encoded protein: CASSQIEGLNTEAFF.